Following are 4 T cell receptor beta chains from one sample sequenced in a study of cytomegalovirus exposure and HLA in healthy donors. The table came from immunoSEQ multiplex PCR; TCRdb's copy has only in-frame clones and leaves some out. The data show some 61,000 clones, 95% to 98% seen once. Sample: PBMCs. These receptor sequences come from a young woman in good health and CMV-seropositive.

V and J are TRBV13 and TRBJ2-7; D gene unclear. Trimming took off 2 bases at V and 7 bases at J, with 9 bases between the two ends. Germline V gene data show CDR1 as PRHDT and CDR2 as FYEKMQ (reference sequence). The CDR3 runs to 12 residues. As DNA, the CDR3 is TGTGCCAGCAGCTTATATTCAGGAGAGCAGTACTTC. It translates to CASSLYSGEQYF.

V and J are TRBV28 and TRBJ2-7; 10 bases map to TRBD2. The CDR3 length is 20 residues. Germline CDR1 MDHEN, CDR2 SYDVKM. Germline trimming cut 5 bases from V and 4 bases from J; bases unmatched to any gene: 23. The CDR3 DNA is TGTGCCAGCAGTACTTCCCGTCGAATATTTCTAGCGGGAGTGCTATACGAGCAGTACTTC. Its translation: CASSTSRRIFLAGVLYEQYF.

This clone occurred once. The genes are TRBV25-1 and TRBJ2-1, with D unresolved. Germline V lookup: CDR1 MGHDK, CDR2 SYGVNS. The CDR3 sequence is 13 residues long. V lost 3 bases and J lost 7, with 10 bases in between. The CDR3 nucleotides read TGTGCCAGCAGTGAGGCAGTCAAGAATGAGCAGTTCTTC. Protein: CASSEAVKNEQFF.

The J gene is TRBJ2-1, the V gene TRBV6-5; 7 nucleotides agree with TRBD2. Germline V CDR1 and CDR2: MNHEY, SVGAGI. The ends lost 9 bases at V and 0 bases at J; junction bases unmatched: 2. The CDR3 contains 13 residues. For the CDR3, the DNA is TGTGCCAGTGGGGAGGGCTCCTACAATGAGCAGTTCTTC. Its translation: CASGEGSYNEQFF.